This entry is about one T cell receptor (beta chain). The CDR3 runs to 16 residues. The germline CDR1 and CDR2 sequences are LGHDT and YNNKEL (reference sequence). The V gene lost 1 base and the J gene lost 4 bases, with 16 bases spanning the gap. The entry originates in a study of blood T cell repertoires in COVID-19. TCRdb's copy holds only in-frame clones and misses some; the assay was immunoSEQ multiplex PCR. This sample yields some 220,000 clones, of which 85% are seen a single time; 5% to 7% belongs to the top ten. Sequenced sample: peripheral blood. The chain carries TRBV3-1 (or the pseudogene TRBV3-2) and TRBJ1-1; D possibly corresponds to TRBD1 (5 bases). The TCR comes from a woman aged 60-75 years with active or convalescent COVID-19. The CDR3, as DNA: TGTGCCAGCAGCCAAGGGGCGGGGCCGGAAGGCACTGAAGCTTTCTTT. It specifies CASSQGAGPEGTEAFF.